This T cell receptor beta chain originates from a study of beta chain features in type 1 diabetes. Overall study findings and caveats: Moderate yet significant TCRB CDR3 shortening was seen in Type 1 diabetes patients in all four CD4+ subsets. Over-representation of high TCR-expressing cells was a possible consequence of cDNA sequencing. TCRB repertoires of naive, central memory and Treg cells appeared more similar among patients than among healthy donors.

The trim removed 2 bases at V and 3 bases at J, leaving 3 bases unmatched. Germline CDR1 GTSNPN, CDR2 SVGIG (reference sequence). The CDR3 runs 14 residues. TCRB transcripts that were expressed got sequenced, as all of the isolated RNA had been reverse transcribed. Method: immunoSEQ multiplex PCR; TCRdb's copy keeps in-frame clones and lacks some. The table has some 160,000 clones, 7% to 9.5% seen once; the top ten hold approximately 0.7%. A word on this clone: Its antigen is not known.

The V gene is TRBV30, the J gene TRBJ2-3; 9 nucleotides align to TRBD1. The sample taken for sequencing was central memory CD4+ T cells from blood. The sequence came from a woman aged 25 to 45 with type 1 diabetes. The CDR3 sequence: CAWSSGQGTDTQYF. CDR3 sequence (DNA): TGTGCCTGGAGTTCTGGACAGGGGACAGATACGCAGTATTTT.